The 22 T cell receptor beta chains below were found in one sample sequenced in a study of cytomegalovirus exposure and HLA in healthy donors. PCR primers comprised 60 Vbeta and 13 Jbeta primers. Sequenced by immunoSEQ multiplex PCR; TCRdb stores in-frame clones only, minus some. The sample spans some 180,000 clones; the ten largest clones claim less than 6.5%. Specimen: PBMCs. Receptors were obtained from a man aged 30 to 39 in good health and CMV-seronegative.

The V call is TRBV30, the J call TRBJ2-7; 7 bases match TRBD2. The trim removed 8 bases at V and 6 bases at J, leaving 10 bases unmatched. Germline V gene lookup returns CDR1 GTSNPN and CDR2 SVGIG (reference sequence). The CDR3 spans 12 residues. In DNA form, the CDR3 reads TGTGCCCGGGGGGAGAGCACTCTCGAGCAGTACTTC. Its translation: CARGESTLEQYF.

The DNA of the CDR3 is TGTGCCAGCGGGACAGCCTCCTACGAGCAGTACTTC. Its translation is CASGTASYEQYF. This rearrangement joins TRBV7-9 to TRBJ2-5, with 7 nucleotides matching TRBD1. The DNA end is more similar to TRBJ2-7, so the J call may be wrong. Per the germline V gene, CDR1 is SEHNR and CDR2 is FQNEAQ (reference sequence). The CDR3 is 12 amino acids.

CDR3 region: CAWRGRPGAILDEQYF. In DNA, the CDR3 is TGTGCCTGGAGAGGACGTCCGGGAGCCATTTTGGACGAGCAGTACTTC. The J gene is TRBJ2-7, the V gene TRBV30, with D possibly being TRBD2 (6 bases). The CDR3 loop spans 16 amino acids. Trimming removed 3 bases at V and 5 bases at J, with 23 bases between. Germline V CDR1 and CDR2: GTSNPN, SVGIG (reference sequence).

The rearrangement joins TRBV19 to TRBJ1-4; D is undetermined. Trimming removed 5 bases from V and 0 bases from J, with 10 bases in between. Germline-derived CDR1 and CDR2 are LNHDA and SQIVND (reference sequence). The CDR3 runs 15 residues. The CDR3 nucleotides are TGTGCCAGTAGTCGGCGGACTGCAACTAATGAAAAACTGTTTTTT. Amino acids: CASSRRTATNEKLFF. Supplemented by reference TRBV19 and TRBJ1-4, the full variable domain reads DGGITQSPKYLFRKEGQNVTLSCEQNLNHDAMYWYRQDPGQGLRLIYYSQIVNDFQKGDIAEGYSVSREKKESFPLTVTSAQKNPTAFYLCASSRRTATNEKLFFGSGTQLSVL.

The rearrangement uses TRBV19 and TRBJ1-5, with D unresolved. V shed 7 bases and J shed 6 bases, with 16 bases lying between them. Germline CDR1 and CDR2: LNHDA and SQIVND (reference sequence). This CDR3 contains 14 residues. The CDR3 loop reads CASTLGGSFQPQHF. DNA of the CDR3: TGTGCCAGTACCCTGGGAGGGTCATTTCAGCCCCAGCATTTT.

The V call is TRBV6-5, the J call TRBJ1-1, with 7 bases matching TRBD1. CDR1 MNHEY and CDR2 SVGAGI come from the germline V gene. The V segment lost 5 bases and the J segment 0 bases; nucleotides outside the gene matches: 0. CDR3 length equals 13 residues. The CDR3 sequence: CASSRGLNTEAFF. In DNA form, the CDR3 reads TGTGCCAGCAGTAGGGGGCTGAACACTGAAGCTTTCTTT.

This chain joins TRBV6-1 and TRBJ1-2; D gene ambiguous. Between the trimmed V and J ends, which lost 5 bases and 3 bases, there was a span of 13 bases. Germline values: CDR1 MNHNS, CDR2 SASEGT. The CDR3 covers 14 residues. The CDR3 is CASSFSTTDYGYTF. In DNA form, the CDR3 reads TGTGCCAGCAGTTTCTCTACTACGGACTATGGCTACACCTTC.

The V and J genes are TRBV7-9 and TRBJ2-7; 7 bases fit TRBD1. CDR1 is SEHNR and CDR2 is FQNEAQ in the germline V gene (reference sequence). V was pared by 1 base and J by 7 bases, with 4 bases of the junction left unmatched. The CDR3 contains 13 residues. The CDR3 loop is CASSLGQGREQYF. For the CDR3, the DNA is TGTGCCAGCAGCTTAGGACAGGGTAGAGAGCAGTACTTC.

The chain joins TRBV21-1 to TRBJ2-3; the listed D gene, TRBD2, was not tested against the DNA. TRBV21-1 is tagged as a pseudogene. The CDR3 length is 16 residues. The CDR3 bases are TGTGCCGGGGGCTACAGCGGGAGGGCCCACACAGATACGCAGTATTTT. Its protein is CAGGYSGRAHTDTQYF.

The chain joins TRBV5-8 to TRBJ1-2, with TRBD1 identical over 10 bases. The CDR3 runs to 15 residues. CDR1 and CDR2 from the germline V gene are SGHTS and YDEGEE. J gave up 5 bases and V 3 bases, and 7 bases lay outside the gene matches. CDR3 in amino acids: CASSSGQGNYYGYTF. The CDR3 DNA reads TGTGCCAGCAGCTCGGGACAGGGGAACTATTATGGCTACACCTTC.

The chain has TRBV6-5 and TRBJ1-1; 9 positions agree with TRBD1. V shed 6 bases, J shed 1 base, and the junction held 3 bases outside the gene matches. Germline V gene sequence: CDR1 MNHEY, CDR2 SVGAGI. CDR3 length equals 14 residues. CDR3 sequence (DNA): TGTGCCAGCAGGGGACAGGGATCGAACACTGAAGCTTTCTTT. Translation gives CASRGQGSNTEAFF.

V is TRBV29-1 and J is TRBJ1-2; possibly TRBD1 for D (6 bases). The V end was cut by 3 bases, the J end by 4 bases, with 12 bases between. Germline V gives CDR1 SQVTM, CDR2 ANQGSEA. The CDR3 runs to 13 residues. This CDR3 is CSVDTGIFYGYTF. The DNA for the CDR3 is TGCAGCGTTGATACAGGGATCTTCTATGGCTACACCTTC.

The chain is built from TRBV15 and TRBJ1-3; 9 positions agree with TRBD1. Germline V gene sequence: CDR1 LNHNV, CDR2 YYDKDF (reference sequence). This CDR3 is built from 16 residues. V shed 4 bases and J 5 bases; nucleotides not matched to a gene: 9. The CDR3 nucleotides read TGTGCCACCAGCATCCCACAGGGGGCTGAAAGAAACACCATATATTTT. This sequence encodes CATSIPQGAERNTIYF.

The V gene is TRBV6-1, the J gene TRBJ1-1, with TRBD1 matching 9 bases. The CDR3 consists of 15 residues. With V trimmed by 5 bases and J by 0 bases, 4 bases remained unmatched. Germline V CDR1 and CDR2: MNHNS, SASEGT. The CDR3 nucleotides read TGTGCCAGCAGTCTGCGGACAGGGGTGAACACTGAAGCTTTCTTT. It encodes CASSLRTGVNTEAFF.

The V gene is TRBV6-4, the J gene TRBJ2-4, with a possible D match to TRBD1 (5 bases). V lost 3 bases to trimming and J lost 0 bases, with 12 bases between them. Germline CDR1 and CDR2: MRHNA and SNTAGT. This CDR3 contains 16 residues. The CDR3 sequence is CASSEDSVRAKNIQYF. DNA of the CDR3: TGTGCCAGCAGTGAAGACAGTGTTAGAGCCAAAAACATTCAGTACTTC.

This chain joins TRBV27 and TRBJ2-5, with TRBD1 identical over 12 bases. The CDR3 extends over 16 amino acids. Trimming took 3 bases from V and 5 from J; bases not matched to a gene: 7. Per germline, CDR1 MNHEY and CDR2 SMNVEV (reference sequence). CDR3 amino acids: CASSFAGTGGAETQYF. The CDR3 coding sequence is TGTGCCAGCAGTTTCGCCGGGACAGGGGGCGCGGAGACCCAGTACTTC.

V gene TRBV7-2 combines with J gene TRBJ1-2; a possible D gene is TRBD1 (6 bases). This CDR3 has 13 residues. V gave up 5 bases and J gave up 7 bases, with 14 bases separating them. Germline V lookup: CDR1 SGHTA, CDR2 FQGNSA. The CDR3 sequence is CASSPDRMAGYTF. CDR3 sequence (DNA): TGTGCCAGCAGCCCAGACAGGATGGCTGGCTACACCTTC.

This chain joins TRBV28 and TRBJ2-4, with D hard to call. Trimming removed 9 bases at V and 1 base at J, with 13 bases between. In germline, CDR1 is MDHEN, CDR2 SYDVKM. The CDR3 contains 14 residues. CDR3 amino acids: CASRFGSAKNIQYF. The CDR3 coding sequence is TGTGCCAGTCGCTTCGGGTCCGCCAAAAACATTCAGTACTTC.

The chain couples TRBV11-3 to TRBJ1-2; unclear D gene. The V end was cut by 5 bases, the J end by 2 bases, with 15 bases between. The germline CDR1 and CDR2 sequences are SGHNT and YENEEA. CDR3 length equals 15 residues. CDR3 region: CASSPLGELNYGYTF. The CDR3 nucleotides read TGTGCCAGCAGCCCCCTCGGGGAGCTCAACTATGGCTACACCTTC.

The chain uses TRBV11-3 and TRBJ2-1; 8 nucleotides match TRBD2. In germline, CDR1 is SGHNT, CDR2 YENEEA. This CDR3 region has 18 residues. V lost 2 bases to trimming and J lost 0 bases; unmatched junction nucleotides: 9. CDR3 residues: CASSLWPSGFGSYNEQFF. CDR3 nucleotides: TGTGCCAGCAGCTTATGGCCTAGCGGGTTTGGCTCCTACAATGAGCAGTTCTTC.

V and J are TRBV7-2 and TRBJ2-5; weak D call: TRBD2 (7 bases). TRBJ2-7 matches the DNA end more closely, so the J call is doubtful. There are 15 residues in the CDR3. The V gene's germline CDR1 is SGHTA and CDR2 FQGNSA. CDR3 coding DNA: TGTGCCAGCAGCTTAGCGGGGGGGCCGTTTCACGAGCAGTACTTC. Encoded protein: CASSLAGGPFHEQYF.

The rearrangement joins TRBV10-3 to TRBJ2-7, with 8 bases that match TRBD1. The junction had 16 bases not matched to a gene; V was cut back by 10 bases and J by 5 bases. Germline V gene sequence: CDR1 ENHRY, CDR2 SYGVKD. The CDR3 is 15 residues long. This chain's CDR3 is CATYGGIGQGHEQYF. CDR3 in DNA: TGTGCCACATACGGAGGTATCGGACAGGGCCACGAGCAGTACTTC.